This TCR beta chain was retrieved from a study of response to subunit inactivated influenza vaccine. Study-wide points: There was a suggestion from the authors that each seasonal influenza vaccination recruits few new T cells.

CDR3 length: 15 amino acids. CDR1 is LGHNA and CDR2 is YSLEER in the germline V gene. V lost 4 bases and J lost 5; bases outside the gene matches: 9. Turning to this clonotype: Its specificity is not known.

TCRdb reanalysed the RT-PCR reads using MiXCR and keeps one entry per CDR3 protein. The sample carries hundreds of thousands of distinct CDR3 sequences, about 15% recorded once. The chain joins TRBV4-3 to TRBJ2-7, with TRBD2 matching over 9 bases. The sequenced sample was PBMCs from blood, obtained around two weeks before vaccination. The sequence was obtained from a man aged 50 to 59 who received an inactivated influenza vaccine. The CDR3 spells CASSRSLAGGHEQYF. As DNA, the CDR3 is TGCGCCAGCAGCCGGTCACTAGCGGGCGGCCACGAGCAGTACTTC.